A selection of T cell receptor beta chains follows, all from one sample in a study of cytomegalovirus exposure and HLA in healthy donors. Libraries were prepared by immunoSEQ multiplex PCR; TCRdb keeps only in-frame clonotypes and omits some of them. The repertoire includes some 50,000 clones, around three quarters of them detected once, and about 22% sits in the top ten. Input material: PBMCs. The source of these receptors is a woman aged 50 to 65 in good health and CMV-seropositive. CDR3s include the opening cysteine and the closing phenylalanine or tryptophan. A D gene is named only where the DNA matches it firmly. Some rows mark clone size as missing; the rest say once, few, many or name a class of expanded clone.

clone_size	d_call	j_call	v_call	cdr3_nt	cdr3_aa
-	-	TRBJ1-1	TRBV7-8	TGTGCCAGCAGTCGAGGCGGGGTGGGCACTGAAGCTTTCTTT	CASSRGGVGTEAFF
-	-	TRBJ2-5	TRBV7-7	TGTGCCAGCAGCCGATCTTTAGACAGACAAGAGACCCAGTACTTC	CASSRSLDRQETQYF
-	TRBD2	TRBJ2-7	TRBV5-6	TGTGCCAGCAGGATGAGGGGCGGGAGGGCCTCCTACGAGCAGTACTTC	CASRMRGGRASYEQYF
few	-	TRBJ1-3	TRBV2	TGTGCCAGCAGTCGGACAGCCTCGGGAAACACCATATATTTT	CASSRTASGNTIYF
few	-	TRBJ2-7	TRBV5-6	TGTGCCAGCAGCTTTACAGCCTACGAGCAGTACTTC	CASSFTAYEQYF
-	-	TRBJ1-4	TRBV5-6	TGTGCCAGCAGCACGGACATATCAAAACTGTTTTTT	CASSTDISKLFF
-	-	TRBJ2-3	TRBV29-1	TGCAGCGTTGAAGGTCGACAGGTTAGCACAGATACGCAGTATTTT	CSVEGRQVSTDTQYF
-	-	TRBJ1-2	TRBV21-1	TGTGCCAGCAGCAAAGATGGCCACAGGGGGCGAGTGTATGGCTACACCTTC	CASSKDGHRGRVYGYTF
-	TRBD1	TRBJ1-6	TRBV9	TGTGCCAGCAGCGGAGGGGGGACAGGTTCCTCACCCCTCCACTTT	CASSGGGTGSSPLHF
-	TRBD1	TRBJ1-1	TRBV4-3	TGCGCCAGCAGCCTCAGGACAGGGGAAAACACTGAAGCTTTCTTT	CASSLRTGENTEAFF
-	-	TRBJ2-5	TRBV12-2	TGTGCAAGTCGCACTAGCGGGAGACGACAAGAGACCCAGTACTTC	CASRTSGRRQETQYF
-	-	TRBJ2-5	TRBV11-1	TGTGCCAGCAGCTTAATGGGAGATCAAGAGACCCAGTACTTC	CASSLMGDQETQYF
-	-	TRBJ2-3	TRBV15	TGTGCCACCAGCAGTGACTTACTGGTGCTGGATACGCAGTATTTT	CATSSDLLVLDTQYF
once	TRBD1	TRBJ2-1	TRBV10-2	TGCGCCAGCAGCGATGACAGGGGGCGAGGCAATGAGCAGTTCTTC	CASSDDRGRGNEQFF
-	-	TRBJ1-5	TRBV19	TGTGCCAGTAGTATCACAGATCTCCTGGATCAGCCCCAGCATTTT	CASSITDLLDQPQHF
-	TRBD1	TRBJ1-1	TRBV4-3	TGCGCCAGCAGCCAGGACAGGGAAACTGAAGCTTTCTTT	CASSQDRETEAFF
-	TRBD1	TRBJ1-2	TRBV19	TGTGCCAGTAGTATTCGGCCCGGGACAGCCTATGGCTACACCTTC	CASSIRPGTAYGYTF
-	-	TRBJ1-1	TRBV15	TGTGCCACCAGCAGGGTACAAACGAACACTGAAGCTTTCTTT	CATSRVQTNTEAFF
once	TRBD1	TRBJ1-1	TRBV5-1	TGCGCCAGCAGCTTAGAAAACAGGGGTACAGCTTTCTTT	CASSLENRGTAFF
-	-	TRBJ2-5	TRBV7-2	TGTGCCAGCAGCCGGTGGGGGGAGGATGGGACCCAGTACTTC	CASSRWGEDGTQYF
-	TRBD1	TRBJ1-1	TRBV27	TGTGCCAGCAGTAGCGACAGGGGTTCGGACACTGAAGCTTTCTTT	CASSSDRGSDTEAFF